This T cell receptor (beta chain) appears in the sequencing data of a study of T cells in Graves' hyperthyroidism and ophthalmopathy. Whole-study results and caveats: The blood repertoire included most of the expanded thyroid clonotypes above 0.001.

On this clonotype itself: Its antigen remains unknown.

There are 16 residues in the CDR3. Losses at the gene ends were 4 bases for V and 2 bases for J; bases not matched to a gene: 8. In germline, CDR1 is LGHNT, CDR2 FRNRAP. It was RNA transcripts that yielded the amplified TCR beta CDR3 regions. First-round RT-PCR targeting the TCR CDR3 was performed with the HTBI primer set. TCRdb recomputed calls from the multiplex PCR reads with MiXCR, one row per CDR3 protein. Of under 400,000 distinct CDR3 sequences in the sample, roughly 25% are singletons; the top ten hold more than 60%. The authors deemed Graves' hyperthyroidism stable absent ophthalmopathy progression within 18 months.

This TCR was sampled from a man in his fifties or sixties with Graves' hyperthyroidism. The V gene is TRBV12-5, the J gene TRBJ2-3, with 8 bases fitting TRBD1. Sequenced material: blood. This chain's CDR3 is CASGSGTGQITDTQYF. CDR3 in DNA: TGTGCTAGTGGTTCCGGGACAGGACAAATCACAGATACGCAGTATTTT.